The clone carrying this T cell receptor beta chain was seen a handful of times. As yet, its antigen is unknown. Germline V gene lookup returns CDR1 MNHEY and CDR2 SVGAGI. The V and J ends lost 2 bases and 12 bases, in that order; junction bases with no gene match: 4. CDR3 size: 15 residues. A sample-barcoded 5' primer and a J-beta primer mix were used in a second PCR of about 6 to 11 cycles. Each cDNA molecule was tagged by a template-switch adaptor that had 12 random nucleotides. In TCRdb, the 5' RACE reads were re-called with MiXCR into one record per CDR3 protein. The sample consists of roughly 680,000 distinct CDR3 sequences, around 49% of them appearing once. The sample originates from a study of blood T cells in healthy people across ages. Whole-study findings and limits: Unknown CMV status may confound age-related changes in expanded clones.

PBMCs were isolated at a quantity of at least 6 million per sample. The sequenced sample was blood. This clonotype originated in a woman aged 55-69 years in good health. The V and J genes are TRBV6-5 and TRBJ2-1, with TRBD2 matching 16 bases. The CDR3 sequence is CASSYGTSGRAGQFF. The CDR3 region has the DNA TGTGCCAGCAGTTACGGGACTAGCGGGAGGGCCGGGCAGTTCTTC.